The rows below give T cell receptor beta chains drawn from one sample of a study of T cell responses to AZD1222 COVID-19 vaccine. Clones were read by immunoSEQ multiplex PCR, and TCRdb kept only the in-frame ones, dropping some. The sample yields 90,000 to 150,000 clones, around 86% seen once. The specimen comprised peripheral blood, sampled on day 0 of AZD1222 vaccination. The receptors here all came from an adult in good health. The CDR3 runs from the conserved cysteine through the conserved F or W. A D gene is named only where the DNA matches it firmly. Expanded clones get a size class; other rows say once, few or many, or leave the size out.

>TRBJ2-3|.|.|TRBV4-3
TGCGCCAGCAGCCCTTCGGGCCTCGGAGGGACAGATACGCAGTATTTT
CASSPSGLGGTDTQYF
>TRBJ1-1|.|once|TRBV6-5
TGTGCCAGCAGCCTCCAGCTACAGGGCCGGACTGAAGCTTTCTTT
CASSLQLQGRTEAFF
>TRBJ1-1|TRBD1|.|TRBV20-1
TGCAGTGCTAGTAATTTTGTGGGACAGGGATTGAACACTGAAGCTTTCTTT
CSASNFVGQGLNTEAFF
>TRBJ2-2|.|.|TRBV27
TGTGCCAGCAGTTTAAACTGGGGGACCGGGGAGCTGTTTTTT
CASSLNWGTGELFF
>TRBJ1-2|TRBD1|.|TRBV7-2
TGTGCCAGCAGCTATTCGGACAGGTTCTATGGCTACACCTTC
CASSYSDRFYGYTF
>TRBJ2-1|.|.|TRBV10-1
TGCGCCAGCAGCGATATACTGGGAGCGTCCTACAATGAGCAGTTCTTC
CASSDILGASYNEQFF
>TRBJ2-5|TRBD2|.|TRBV20-1
TGCAGTGCTAGTGGGGCGACTAGCGGGGGTGAGACCCAGTACTTC
CSASGATSGGETQYF
>TRBJ2-1|.|.|TRBV4-1
TGCGCCAGCAGCCAAGCTAGTCTCTATGAGCAGTTCTTC
CASSQASLYEQFF
>TRBJ1-2|.|.|TRBV3-1/TRBV3-2
TGTGCCAGCAGCCAAGGGGGGGCGCCTTCTATAGGTGGCTACACCTTC
CASSQGGAPSIGGYTF
>TRBJ2-1|TRBD2|.|TRBV6-5
TGTGCCACGACCCGGGACTACTCCTACAATGAGCAGTTCTTC
CATTRDYSYNEQFF
>TRBJ1-1|.|.|TRBV21-1
TGTGCCAGCAGCACCTCCGGCGTTGGGGGGACAGCAATGAACACTGAAGCTTTCTTT
CASSTSGVGGTAMNTEAFF
>TRBJ1-1|TRBD1|.|TRBV5-4
TGTGCCAGCAGCCTAGCAGGGGGGGATGAAGCTTTCTTT
CASSLAGGDEAFF
>TRBJ2-3|.|few|TRBV2
TGTGCCAGCCGCTTGGGCGGGGTTAGCACAGATACGCAGTATTTT
CASRLGGVSTDTQYF
>TRBJ2-5|.|.|TRBV2
TGTGCCAGCAGACCCGACATGCGCGGGACCCAGTACTTC
CASRPDMRGTQYF
>TRBJ1-1|.|.|TRBV4-1
TGCGCCAGCAGCCAAGAAGGGACAACTGAAGCTTTCTTT
CASSQEGTTEAFF
>TRBJ2-3|.|once|TRBV7-9
TGTGCCAGCAGCTTACTCGGGGCCACAGATACGCAGTATTTT
CASSLLGATDTQYF
>TRBJ1-1|.|once|TRBV14
TGTGCCAGCAGCCGAAAAGAAGGGGGGCTAATGAACACTGAAGCTTTCTTT
CASSRKEGGLMNTEAFF
>TRBJ1-1|.|.|TRBV6-2/TRBV6-3
TGTGCCAGCAGTTACACGGGGCGGAACACTGAAGCTTTCTTT
CASSYTGRNTEAFF
>TRBJ2-6|.|once|TRBV11-1
TGTGCCAGCAGCCGGGGCGGTGGGGCCAACGTCCTGACTTTC
CASSRGGGANVLTF
>TRBJ2-7|TRBD1|.|TRBV10-3
TGTGCCATCAGCGCCGGGGACAGGGGATCGCACGAGCAGTACTTC
CAISAGDRGSHEQYF
>TRBJ1-4|.|.|TRBV12-3/TRBV12-4
TGTGCCAGCAGCCCCCGATGGAATGAAAAACTGTTTTTT
CASSPRWNEKLFF
>TRBJ2-3|.|.|TRBV6-5
TGTGCCAGCAGCGCCTACAGGCGCGCAGATACGCAGTATTTT
CASSAYRRADTQYF
>TRBJ2-1|.|.|TRBV7-9
TGTGCCAGCAGCCCCCTCCGCGGACCATACAATGAGCAGTTCTTC
CASSPLRGPYNEQFF
>TRBJ1-3|.|.|TRBV15
TGTGCCACCAGCGAGAGCAGGGGTTCCGGAAACACCATATATTTT
CATSESRGSGNTIYF
>TRBJ2-3|.|.|TRBV10-3
TGTGCCATGAGGACAGACCTTAGCACAGATACGCAGTATTTT
CAMRTDLSTDTQYF
>TRBJ2-1|.|.|TRBV10-1
TGCGCCCGGAACGGGGGTTCCTACAATGAGCAGTTCTTC
CARNGGSYNEQFF
>TRBJ1-1|.|.|TRBV6-2/TRBV6-3
TGTGCCAGCAGTTCCCTCGGGGCTCTAGTCACTGAAGCTTTCTTT
CASSSLGALVTEAFF
>TRBJ2-2|.|.|TRBV28
TGTGCCAGTATGGACGGTCAGGCGAACACCGGGGAGCTGTTTTTT
CASMDGQANTGELFF
>TRBJ2-1|.|once|TRBV7-2
TGTGCCAGCAGCTCCCCCGGGGCCCCCAATGAGCAGTTCTTC
CASSSPGAPNEQFF